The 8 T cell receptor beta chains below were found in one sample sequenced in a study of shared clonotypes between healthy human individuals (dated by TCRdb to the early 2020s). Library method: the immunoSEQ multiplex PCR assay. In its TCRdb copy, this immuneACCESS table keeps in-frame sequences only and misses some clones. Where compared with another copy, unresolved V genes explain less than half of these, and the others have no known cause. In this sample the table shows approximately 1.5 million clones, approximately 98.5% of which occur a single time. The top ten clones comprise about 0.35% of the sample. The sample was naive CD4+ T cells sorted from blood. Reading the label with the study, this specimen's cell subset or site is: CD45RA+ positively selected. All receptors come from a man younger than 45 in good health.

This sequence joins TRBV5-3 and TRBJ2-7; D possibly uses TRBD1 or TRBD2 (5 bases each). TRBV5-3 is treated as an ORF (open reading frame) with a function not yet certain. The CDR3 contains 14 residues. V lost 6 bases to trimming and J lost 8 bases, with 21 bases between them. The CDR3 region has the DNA TGTGCCAGAACCGTTAAGCAGACAGCCGGGAAGCAGTACTTC. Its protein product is CARTVKQTAGKQYF.

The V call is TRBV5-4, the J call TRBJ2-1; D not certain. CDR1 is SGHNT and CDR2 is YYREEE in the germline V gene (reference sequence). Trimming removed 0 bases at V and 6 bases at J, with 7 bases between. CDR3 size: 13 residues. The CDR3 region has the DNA TGTGCCAGCAGCTTGGAAGAGCGCAATGAGCAGTTCTTC. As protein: CASSLEERNEQFF. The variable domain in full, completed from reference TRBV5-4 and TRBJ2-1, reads ETGVTQSPTHLIKTRGQQVTLRCSSQSGHNTVSWYQQALGQGPQFIFQYYREEENGRGNFPPRFSGLQFPNYSSELNVNALELDDSALYLCASSLEERNEQFFGPGTRLTVL.

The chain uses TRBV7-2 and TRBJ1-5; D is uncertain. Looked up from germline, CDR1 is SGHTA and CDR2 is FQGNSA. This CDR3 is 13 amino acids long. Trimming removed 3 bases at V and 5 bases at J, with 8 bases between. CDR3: CASSLLEDQPQHF. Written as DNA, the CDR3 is TGTGCCAGCAGCTTGCTAGAGGATCAGCCCCAGCATTTT.

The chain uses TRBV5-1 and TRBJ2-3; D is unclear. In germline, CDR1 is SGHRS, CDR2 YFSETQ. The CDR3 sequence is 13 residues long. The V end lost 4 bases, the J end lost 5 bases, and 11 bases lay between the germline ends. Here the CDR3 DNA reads TGCGCCAGCAGCCTAGGATTGGGAGATACGCAGTATTTT. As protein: CASSLGLGDTQYF.

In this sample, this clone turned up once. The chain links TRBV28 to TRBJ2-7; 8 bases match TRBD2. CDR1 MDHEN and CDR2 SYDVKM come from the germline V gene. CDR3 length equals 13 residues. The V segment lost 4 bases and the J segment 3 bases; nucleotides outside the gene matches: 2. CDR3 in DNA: TGTGCCAGCAGTTGGGGGACTAGCTACGAGCAGTACTTC. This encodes CASSWGTSYEQYF.

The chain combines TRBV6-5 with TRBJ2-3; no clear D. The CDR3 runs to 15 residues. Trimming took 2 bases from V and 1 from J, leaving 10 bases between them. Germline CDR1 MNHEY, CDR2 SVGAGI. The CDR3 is CASSYRSAGTDTQYF. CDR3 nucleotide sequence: TGTGCCAGCAGTTACAGGAGCGCAGGCACAGATACGCAGTATTTT.

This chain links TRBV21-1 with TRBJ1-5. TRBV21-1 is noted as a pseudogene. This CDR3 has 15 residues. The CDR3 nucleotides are TGTGCCAGCAGCAAGTGGGTCCTGGGAGATCAGCCCCAGCATTTT. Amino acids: CASSKWVLGDQPQHF.

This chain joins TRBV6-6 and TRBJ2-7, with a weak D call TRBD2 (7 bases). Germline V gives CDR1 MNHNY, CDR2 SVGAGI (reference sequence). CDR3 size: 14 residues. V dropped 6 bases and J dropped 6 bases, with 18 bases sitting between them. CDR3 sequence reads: CASRPGPGGREQYF. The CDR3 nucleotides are TGTGCCAGCAGGCCGGGGCCCGGGGGGCGCGAGCAGTACTTC.